This passage covers 31 T cell receptor beta chains from one sample sequenced in a study of blood T cells in healthy people across ages. The authors ran a second PCR of roughly 6 to 12 cycles using a sample-barcoded 5' primer and a J-beta primer mix. From the 5' RACE reads, TCRdb called clonotypes with MiXCR, one entry per CDR3 protein. Of around 1,000,000 distinct CDR3 sequences listed, about two fifths were seen once; the top ten hold roughly 14%. The sequenced material came from blood. Receptor source: a man in his late teens or twenties in good health.

This clonotype turned up a few times. This chain connects TRBV29-1 to TRBJ2-1; perhaps D is TRBD1 or TRBD2 (6 bases each). CDR1 SQVTM and CDR2 ANQGSEA come from the germline V gene. There are 13 residues in the CDR3. Trimming shortened V by 8 bases and J by 7 bases, and 18 bases separated the two germline ends. In DNA, the CDR3 is TGCAGCTCTGGGGGGCCCGGGGTGAATGAGCAGTTCTTC. Its protein is CSSGGPGVNEQFF.

This clonotype was picked up a small number of times. This clone may be a read error of a much larger clone one base away. The chain has TRBV4-3 and TRBJ2-1, with unresolved D. This CDR3 contains 16 residues. Trimming left V 0 bases short and J 8 bases short, with 17 bases between. From germline, CDR1 is LGHNA and CDR2 YSLEER. CDR3 nucleotides: TGCGCCAGCAGCCAAGATGGCCGAGCCGAAGTCGATGAGCAGTTCTTC. Amino acids: CASSQDGRAEVDEQFF.

This chain uses TRBV20-1 with TRBJ2-1; unclear D gene. Germline V gene data show CDR1 as DFQATT and CDR2 as SNEGSKA (reference sequence). With 4 bases removed from V and 13 bases from J, the gap between germline ends came to 17 bases. The CDR3 runs to 12 residues. This CDR3 reads CSANEDSMTQFF. In nucleotides, the CDR3 is TGCAGTGCTAACGAAGACTCCATGACCCAGTTCTTC.

The rearrangement uses TRBV5-6 and TRBJ2-7, with D perhaps TRBD1 (6 bases). This CDR3 is 13 amino acids long. Trimming left V 4 bases short and J 6 bases short, with 14 bases between. The germline V gene has CDR1 SGHDT and CDR2 YYEEEE. The CDR3 DNA sequence: TGTGCCAGCAGCACCACAGGGATCCGCGAGCAGTACTTC. Its protein product is CASSTTGIREQYF.

This clonotype came up a few times. The chain combines TRBV29-1 with TRBJ1-1; D perhaps matches TRBD1 (5 bases). Between the trimmed V and J ends, which lost 4 bases and 5 bases, there was a span of 8 bases. This CDR3 has 11 amino acids. Germline V CDR1 and CDR2: SQVTM, ANQGSEA. CDR3 sequence: CSVAGATEAFF. In nucleotides, the CDR3 is TGCAGCGTTGCCGGGGCTACTGAAGCTTTCTTT. The full variable domain, its missing parts supplied by reference TRBV29-1 and TRBJ1-1, is SAVISQKPSRDICQRGTSLTIQCQVDSQVTMMFWYRQQPGQSLTLIATANQGSEATYESGFVIDKFPISRPNLTFSTLTVSNMSPEDSSIYLCSVAGATEAFFGQGTRLTVV.

This clonotype was detected only a few times. V usage is TRBV6-5 and J usage is TRBJ1-1; D not resolved. The CDR3 has 12 residues. Per the germline V gene, CDR1 is MNHEY and CDR2 is SVGAGI. V lost 0 bases and J 12 bases, leaving 11 bases between the germline ends. CDR3 in DNA: TGTGCCAGCAGTTACTCCGGGGAAACGACTTTCTTT. This encodes CASSYSGETTFF.

The chain couples TRBV9 to TRBJ1-2, with a weak D call TRBD1 (6 bases). Trimming took off 3 bases at V and 2 bases at J, with 14 bases between the two ends. Germline V lookup: CDR1 SGDLS, CDR2 YYNGEE. The CDR3 is 15 amino acids. This CDR3 reads CASSGAGQKNYGYTF. In nucleotides, the CDR3 is TGTGCCAGCAGCGGGGCAGGACAGAAGAACTATGGCTACACCTTC.

The V gene is TRBV5-1, the J gene TRBJ2-2; a weak D match, TRBD2 (6 bases). The germline V gene has CDR1 SGHRS and CDR2 YFSETQ. Trimming took off 0 bases at V and 4 bases at J, with 10 bases between the two ends. The CDR3 sequence is 15 residues long. The chain's CDR3 is CASSLGTTGTGELFF. The CDR3 DNA reads as TGCGCCAGCAGCTTGGGGACTACGGGCACCGGGGAGCTGTTTTTT.

The chain combines TRBV11-1 with TRBJ2-3, with no clear D. The CDR3 totals 13 residues. CDR1 is SGHAT and CDR2 is FQDESV in the germline V gene (reference sequence). Between the trimmed V and J ends, which lost 8 bases and 4 bases, there was a span of 13 bases. CDR3 sequence: CASGPPVSDTQYF. In DNA form, the CDR3 reads TGTGCCAGCGGCCCCCCGGTATCAGATACGCAGTATTTT. Combining the CDR3 with reference TRBV11-1 and TRBJ2-3 gives the whole variable domain EAEVAQSPRYKITEKSQAVAFWCDPISGHATLYWYRQILGQGPELLVQFQDESVVDDSQLPKDRFSAERLKGVDSTLKIQPAELGDSAMYLCASGPPVSDTQYFGPGTRLTVL.

This clonotype was seen more than once but under ten times. V gene TRBV18 combines with J gene TRBJ2-3; D is unclear. Germline assignment: CDR1 KGHSH and CDR2 LQKENI. V was clipped by 3 bases and J by 6 bases, with 13 bases between them. The CDR3 runs to 14 residues. As DNA, the CDR3 is TGTGCCAGCTCACCTTCAGGACCTGAGGATACGCAGTATTTT. Translated: CASSPSGPEDTQYF.

This clonotype was counted between two and nine times. This chain uses TRBV6-6 with TRBJ2-1, with D perhaps matching TRBD1 or TRBD2 (5 bases each). CDR3 length: 13 residues. V gave up 5 bases and J gave up 9 bases, with 14 bases separating them. CDR1 MNHNY and CDR2 SVGAGI come from the germline V gene (reference sequence). CDR3 residues: CASSTRGRGEQFF. The CDR3 DNA reads TGTGCCAGCAGTACTAGGGGTCGAGGTGAGCAGTTCTTC.

The gene calls are TRBV19 and TRBJ1-1; maybe TRBD1 (5 bases). The CDR3 is made up of 18 amino acids. CDR1 and CDR2 (germline): LNHDA, SQIVND (reference sequence). Trimming stripped 2 bases from V and 10 bases from J, with 29 bases between. This CDR3 reads CASSIIGRGHKGSSGAFF. In DNA form, the CDR3 reads TGTGCCAGTAGTATAATAGGGCGAGGACACAAGGGATCCAGCGGAGCTTTCTTT.

The chain couples TRBV30 to TRBJ1-2; D is possibly TRBD1 (6 bases). V shed 8 bases and J shed 6 bases, with 19 bases lying between them. CDR1 and CDR2 from the germline V gene are GTSNPN and SVGIG (reference sequence). The length of the CDR3 is 13 residues. The CDR3 is CAQKGGGQNGYTF. CDR3 DNA sequence: TGTGCCCAAAAGGGAGGGGGGCAGAATGGCTACACCTTC. Using reference TRBV30 and TRBJ1-2 for the parts outside the CDR3, the full variable domain is SQTIHQWPATLVQPVGSPLSLECTVEGTSNPNLYWYRQAAGRGLQLLFYSVGIGQISSEVPQNLSASRPQDRQFILSSKKLLLSDSGFYLCAQKGGGQNGYTFGSGTRLTVV.

In this sample, this clonotype turned up a few times. This chain connects TRBV20-1 to TRBJ2-7, with TRBD1 matching over 8 bases. The V gene's germline CDR1 is DFQATT and CDR2 SNEGSKA (reference sequence). This CDR3 spans 15 amino acids. V shed 3 bases and J 4 bases; nucleotides not matched to a gene: 11. This chain's CDR3 is CSARDPGTGSYEQYF. CDR3 DNA: TGCAGTGCTAGGGACCCCGGGACAGGTTCGTACGAGCAGTACTTC.

The rearrangement uses TRBV5-5 and TRBJ2-3, with unresolved D. CDR1 SGHKS and CDR2 YYEKEE come from the germline V gene (reference sequence). V was cut by 6 bases and J by 0 bases, with 11 bases left in between. This CDR3 spans 14 amino acids. The CDR3 spells CASNLWQSTDTQYF. Here the CDR3 DNA reads TGTGCCAGCAACTTATGGCAGAGCACAGATACGCAGTATTTT.

There are a few counts of this clonotype. This sequence joins TRBV30 and TRBJ2-7; D may be TRBD2 (6 bases). The J call may be wrong; the DNA end is better matched by TRBJ2-5. CDR3 length: 14 amino acids. Germline V gene data show CDR1 as GTSNPN and CDR2 as SVGIG (reference sequence). CDR3 residues: CAWNDGTHGETQYF. The CDR3 coding sequence is TGTGCCTGGAATGATGGGACTCATGGAGAGACCCAGTACTTC.

The gene calls are TRBV11-1 and TRBJ2-5; D is perhaps TRBD1 (5 bases). The CDR3 covers 15 residues. Germline assignment: CDR1 SGHAT and CDR2 FQDESV (reference sequence). Trimming stripped 4 bases from V and 4 bases from J, with 16 bases between. The CDR3 nucleotides are TGTGCCAGCAGCTCCAGTGCGACAGTCCGAGAGACCCAGTACTTC. As protein: CASSSSATVRETQYF.

The CDR3 coding sequence is TGTGCCAGCAATGCAGGGGTGGGAGATACGCAGTATTTT. Protein: CASNAGVGDTQYF. The rearrangement uses TRBV6-1 and TRBJ2-3, with D possibly matching TRBD1 (6 bases). The CDR3 length is 13 residues. Germline loops: CDR1 MNHNS, CDR2 SASEGT. V gave up 7 bases and J gave up 5 bases, with 13 bases separating them.

This chain connects TRBV20-1 to TRBJ1-6; D is unclear. CDR3 size: 11 residues. V lost 3 bases to trimming and J lost 6 bases, with 3 bases between them. The V gene's germline CDR1 is DFQATT and CDR2 SNEGSKA (reference sequence). The CDR3 bases are TGCAGTGCTAGTAGTAATTCACCCCTCCACTTT. Encoded protein: CSASSNSPLHF.

This clonotype has just a few counts. The chain links TRBV5-1 to TRBJ2-2; possibly TRBD1 for D (6 bases). Germline V gene data show CDR1 as SGHRS and CDR2 as YFSETQ. CDR3 length equals 17 residues. Trimming took 5 bases from V and 0 from J, leaving 17 bases between them. As DNA, the CDR3 is TGCGCCAGCAGATATGGACAGACGAGCCCGAACACCGGGGAGCTGTTTTTT. It encodes CASRYGQTSPNTGELFF.

V usage is TRBV6-6 and J usage is TRBJ1-5, with TRBD1 as a possible D gene (5 bases). Trimming shortened V by 11 bases and J by 4 bases, and 15 bases separated the two germline ends. This CDR3 is 13 amino acids long. CDR1 MNHNY and CDR2 SVGAGI come from the germline V gene (reference sequence). Written as DNA, the CDR3 is TGTGCCGCCCACGAGGGGAGGAATCAGCCCCAGCATTTT. It yields the protein CAAHEGRNQPQHF.

This clonotype has a count of ten or more. The chain combines TRBV7-9 with TRBJ1-1; 12 positions agree with TRBD1. The CDR3 is 17 residues long. Germline V gene lookup returns CDR1 SEHNR and CDR2 FQNEAQ (reference sequence). With V trimmed by 4 bases and J by 5 bases, 11 bases remained unmatched. The CDR3 region has the DNA TGTGCCAGCAGCTACGTTTTTGGGACAGGGGGCCGGACTGAAGCTTTCTTT. It yields the protein CASSYVFGTGGRTEAFF.

This clonotype has just a few counts. This CDR3 is CATRGGAFDTGELFF. CDR3 coding DNA: TGTGCCACCAGGGGAGGGGCCTTTGACACCGGGGAGCTGTTTTTT. The rearrangement uses TRBV15 and TRBJ2-2; 7 nucleotides agree with TRBD2. Germline CDR1 reads LNHNV; CDR2 reads YYDKDF (reference sequence). The CDR3 runs to 15 residues. With 6 bases clipped from V and 3 bases from J, the junction kept 7 bases outside the gene matches.

The gene calls are TRBV10-3 and TRBJ2-7, with unresolved D. V gave up 1 base and J gave up 7 bases, with 8 bases separating them. CDR1 and CDR2 from the germline V gene are ENHRY and SYGVKD. The CDR3 runs 12 residues. For the CDR3, the DNA is TGTGCCATCAGTGAGTTAATAGGGGAGCAGTACTTC. Its translation is CAISELIGEQYF.

Concerning this clonotype: At one of its ends the junction is not consistent with the germline gene, which may arise from a read error. The chain uses TRBV7-2 and TRBJ1-6; D perhaps matches TRBD1 (5 bases). In germline, CDR1 is SGHTA, CDR2 FQGNSA. There are 16 residues in the CDR3. DNA of the CDR3: TGTGCCAGCAACTTAGCGGGGACCGCCTATAATTCACCCCTCCACTTT. This sequence encodes CASNLAGTAYNSPLHF. Variable domain in full (rest from reference TRBV7-2 and TRBJ1-6): GAGVSQSPSNKVTEKGKDVELRCDPISGHTALYWYRQSLGQGLEFLIYFQGNSAPDKSGLPSDRFSAERTGGSVSTLTIQRTQQEDSAVYLCASNLAGTAYNSPLHFGNGTRLTVT.

This clonotype was seen more than once but under ten times. The CDR3 nucleotides read TGTGCCATCAGTGATTCCCGGCCAGGTTGGAACACCGGGGAGCTGTTTTTT. Residues: CAISDSRPGWNTGELFF. The V call is TRBV10-3, the J call TRBJ2-2; D not resolved. In germline, CDR1 is ENHRY, CDR2 SYGVKD. Trimming stripped 3 bases from V and 1 base from J, with 15 bases between. The CDR3 length is 17 residues.

The V gene is TRBV23-1, the J gene TRBJ2-1; D is ambiguous. TRBV23-1 is sorted into the ORF group, with uncertain function. Trimming left V 4 bases short and J 9 bases short, with 16 bases between. The CDR3 runs to 14 residues. CDR3 nucleotides: TGCGCCAGCAGTCGAACTCCATCAAGGTGTGAGCAGTTCTTC. Encoded protein: CASSRTPSRCEQFF.

This clonotype has more than one count but fewer than ten. V gene TRBV28 combines with J gene TRBJ1-2; D possibly corresponds to TRBD1 (6 bases). Trimming pared 5 bases from V and 2 bases from J, leaving 12 bases between. Germline assignment: CDR1 MDHEN and CDR2 SYDVKM. The CDR3 covers 14 residues. The CDR3 nucleotides read TGTGCCAGCAGTCCCACAGGGATCAACTATGGCTACACCTTC. Residues: CASSPTGINYGYTF.

This sequence joins TRBV2 and TRBJ2-7, with D unresolved. Germline CDR1 and CDR2: SNHLY and FYNNEI. Trimming shortened V by 1 base and J by 0 bases, and 10 bases separated the two germline ends. This CDR3 has 15 amino acids. For the CDR3, the DNA is TGTGCCAGCAGTGAAGGGAGCGAGAGCTCCTACGAGCAGTACTTC. This sequence encodes CASSEGSESSYEQYF. Using reference TRBV2 and TRBJ2-7 for the parts outside the CDR3, the full variable domain is EPEVTQTPSHQVTQMGQEVILRCVPISNHLYFYWYRQILGQKVEFLVSFYNNEISEKSEIFDDQFSVERPDGSNFTLKIRSTKLEDSAMYFCASSEGSESSYEQYFGPGTRLTVT.

A few counts support this clonotype. The genes are TRBV3-1 and TRBJ1-1; D gene ambiguous. From germline, CDR1 is LGHDT and CDR2 YNNKEL (reference sequence). CDR3 length: 13 amino acids. V dropped 1 base and J dropped 7 bases, with 10 bases sitting between them. The CDR3 loop is CASSQGRASEAFF. CDR3 DNA sequence: TGTGCCAGCAGCCAAGGCCGCGCCAGTGAAGCTTTCTTT. Full variable domain (remainder filled in from reference TRBV3-1 and TRBJ1-1): DTAVSQTPKYLVTQMGNDKSIKCEQNLGHDTMYWYKQDSKKFLKIMFSYNNKELIINETVPNRFSPKSPDKAHLNLHINSLELGDSAVYFCASSQGRASEAFFGQGTRLTVV.

The chain recombines TRBV12-3 or TRBV12-4 with TRBJ2-5; TRBD1 matches 7 bases. V was clipped by 5 bases and J by 5 bases; unmatched bases: 11. The CDR3 runs 15 residues. The CDR3 loop reads CASSPRTGLRETQYF. CDR3 DNA: TGTGCCAGCAGTCCGCGGACAGGCCTGAGGGAGACCCAGTACTTC.